This TCR beta chain was identified during a study of blood T cell repertoires in COVID-19. Germline V gene lookup returns CDR1 MNHEY and CDR2 SVGAGI. This CDR3 contains 13 residues. V lost 6 bases, J lost 3 bases, and 9 bases lay in between. Only in-frame clones appear in the TCRdb table, and some are missing; sequencing was by immunoSEQ multiplex PCR. The repertoire holds about 210,000 clones, with about 88% as singletons. The receptor was derived from a man aged 65 to 79 with acute or convalescent COVID-19. V is TRBV6-5 and J is TRBJ2-1, with a tentative D call TRBD1 (6 bases). The sample comprised peripheral blood. CDR3 DNA sequence: TGTGCCAGCAGATCGGACAGCTACAATGAGCAGTTCTTC. It translates to CASRSDSYNEQFF.